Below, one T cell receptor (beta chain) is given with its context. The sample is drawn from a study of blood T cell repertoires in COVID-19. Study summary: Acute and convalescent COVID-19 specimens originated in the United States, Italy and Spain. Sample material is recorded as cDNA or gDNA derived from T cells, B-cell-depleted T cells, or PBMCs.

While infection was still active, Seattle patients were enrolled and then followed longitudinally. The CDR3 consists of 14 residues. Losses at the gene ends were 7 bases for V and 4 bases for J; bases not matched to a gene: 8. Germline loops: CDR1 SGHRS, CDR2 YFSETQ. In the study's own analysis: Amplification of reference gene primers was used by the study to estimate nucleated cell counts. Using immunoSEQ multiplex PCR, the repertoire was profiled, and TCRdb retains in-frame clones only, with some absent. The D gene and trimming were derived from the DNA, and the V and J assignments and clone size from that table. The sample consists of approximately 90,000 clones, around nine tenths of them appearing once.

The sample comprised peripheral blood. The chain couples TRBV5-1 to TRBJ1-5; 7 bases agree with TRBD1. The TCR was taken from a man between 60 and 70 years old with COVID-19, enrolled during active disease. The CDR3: CASSTGTANQPQHF. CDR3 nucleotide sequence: TGCGCCAGCTCAACCGGGACAGCGAATCAGCCCCAGCATTTT.